This entry is about one TCR beta chain. Trimming removed 4 bases at V and 1 base at J, with 4 bases between. This CDR3 region has 13 residues. The study drew participants aged about 18 to 89 years from around 24 US areas. These data originate in a study of blood T cell repertoires in COVID-19. Study details: Specimens from acute and convalescent COVID-19 originated in the United States, Italy and Spain. PBMCs, B-cell-depleted T cells, or T cells were the source of the cDNA or gDNA that made up the material.

As handled by the study authors: Estimation of nucleated cell counts was performed using reference gene primer amplification. Measured with immunoSEQ multiplex PCR; TCRdb has only the in-frame clones, and not every one. Clone size and V and J calls were adopted from that table, with D and trimming inferred from the DNA. The sample carries under 250,000 clones, roughly 86% recorded once. Sequenced material: PBMCs or T cells enriched from blood (not recorded which). The receptor was isolated from a woman aged 25-40 years with acute COVID-19. The chain links TRBV12-3 or TRBV12-4 to TRBJ2-2; D is unresolved. The CDR3 bases are TGTGCCAGCAGTTCTAGGAACACCGGGGAGCTGTTTTTT. It codes for CASSSRNTGELFF.